What follows are 7 T cell receptor beta chains derived from one specimen sequenced in a study of neoadjuvant anti-PD-1 for oral cavity cancer (dated by TCRdb to the early 2020s). In light of the paper, this sample's time point label describes: before neoadjuvant nivolumab. The receptor library was made with the immunoSEQ multiplex PCR assay. Here the immuneACCESS table is served through TCRdb, limited to in-frame sequences with V and J called. Missing clones are a known gap in these copies; in checked studies unresolved V genes cover under half, and the rest lacks a known reason. The sample records 15,000 or so clones, roughly three quarters of which are singletons. About 3% of the sample is held by the ten biggest clonotypes. Specimen: PBMCs, collected before nivolumab (anti-PD-1) treatment. Receptors originate from a person aged 35 to 85 with oral cavity squamous cell carcinoma.

The table lists this clone with a few counts. The CDR3 sequence: CASRQTVQNTEAFF. In DNA form, the CDR3 reads TGTGCCAGCAGGCAGACAGTGCAGAACACTGAAGCTTTCTTT. V is TRBV11-1 and J is TRBJ1-1; the D gene is possibly TRBD1 (5 bases). V was shortened by 6 bases and J by 1 base, with 12 bases between the two germline ends. The V gene's germline CDR1 is SGHAT and CDR2 FQDESV (reference sequence). CDR3 size: 14 residues.

This chain joins TRBV5-1 and TRBJ2-1; 10 positions agree with TRBD1. The CDR3 length is 15 residues. Germline V gene lookup returns CDR1 SGHRS and CDR2 YFSETQ. Unmatched junction bases numbered 8, after V lost 4 bases and J lost 7 bases. The CDR3 sequence is CASSGGTGDSNEQFF. CDR3 DNA sequence: TGCGCCAGCAGCGGAGGGACAGGGGACTCGAATGAGCAGTTCTTC. The full variable domain, completed using reference TRBV5-1 and TRBJ2-1, is KAGVTQTPRYLIKTRGQQVTLSCSPISGHRSVSWYQQTPGQGLQFLFEYFSETQRNKGNFPGRFSGRQFSNSRSEMNVSTLELGDSALYLCASSGGTGDSNEQFFGPGTRLTVL.

This chain uses TRBV7-8 with TRBJ1-5; D unresolved. The CDR3 contains 12 residues. V was pared by 2 bases and J by 6 bases, with 5 bases between. The germline V gene has CDR1 SGHVS and CDR2 FQNEAQ. Here the CDR3 reads CASSLWAQPQHF. The CDR3 coding sequence is TGTGCCAGCAGCTTATGGGCTCAGCCCCAGCATTTT.

The chain has TRBV6-1 and TRBJ1-2, with D possibly TRBD1 on 5 matching bases. Germline assignment: CDR1 MNHNS and CDR2 SASEGT. Trimming removed 2 bases from V and 3 bases from J, with 7 bases in between. The CDR3 loop spans 13 amino acids. The CDR3 spells CASSEQGDYGYTF. The DNA for the CDR3 is TGTGCCAGCAGTGAACAGGGTGACTATGGCTACACCTTC.

The V call is TRBV19, the J call TRBJ2-1; weak D call: TRBD1 (6 bases). This CDR3 is 14 amino acids long. Germline V lookup: CDR1 LNHDA, CDR2 SQIVND (reference sequence). The ends were cut back, 5 bases at V and 2 bases at J, with 10 bases in the middle. The CDR3, as DNA: TGTGCCAGTAGTCAGACAGGACCCTACAATGAGCAGTTCTTC. Protein: CASSQTGPYNEQFF.

About this clone: The junction shows a germline mismatch at one end, possibly a read error. The chain uses TRBV7-9 and TRBJ1-2, with D perhaps TRBD1 (6 bases). CDR1 SEHNR and CDR2 FQNEAQ come from the germline V gene (reference sequence). The CDR3 has 10 amino acids. CDR3 protein: CASSATGLPF. The CDR3 region has the DNA TGTGCCAGCAGCGCGACAGGCCTCCCCTTC.

To note about this clone: The junction departs from germline at one end; a sequencing error may be responsible. The rearrangement joins TRBV7-2 to TRBJ1-4, with 10 bases that match TRBD1. The CDR3 length is 12 residues. The germline V gene encodes CDR1 SGHTA and CDR2 FQGNSA. The CDR3 nucleotides are TGTGCCAGCAGCTTAGGACAGGGGGCCCCTTCCTGG. Its protein product is CASSLGQGAPSW.